Shown below are 31 T cell receptor beta chains from a single sample sequenced in a study of T cells after yellow fever vaccination. TCRdb redid the calling of the 5' RACE reads with MiXCR, one entry per CDR3 protein. This sample has about 260,000 distinct CDR3 sequences, with 5.2% found just once. This specimen was CD4+ T cells sorted from PBMCs, taken on the day of the yellow fever booster vaccination. The origin of the receptors is a man aged 18 to 30 who received the YFV17D yellow fever vaccine.

In its sample, this clonotype was seen a few times. This chain joins TRBV7-2 and TRBJ2-1, with D possibly TRBD2 on 5 matching bases. This CDR3 comprises 15 residues. V was shortened by 2 bases and J by 0 bases, with 8 bases between the two germline ends. Germline loops: CDR1 SGHTA, CDR2 FQGNSA. The CDR3 is CASSLQRSSYNEQFF. CDR3 in DNA: TGTGCCAGCAGCTTACAGCGGAGCTCCTACAATGAGCAGTTCTTC.

The gene calls are TRBV9 and TRBJ1-1; no clear D. V was trimmed by 6 bases and J by 3 bases, leaving 9 bases between them. The CDR3 is made up of 12 amino acids. Per the germline V gene, CDR1 is SGDLS and CDR2 is YYNGEE. The CDR3 sequence is CASKGGDTEAFF. CDR3 nucleotides: TGTGCCAGCAAGGGTGGGGACACTGAAGCTTTCTTT. The full variable domain, in which reference TRBV9 and TRBJ1-1 provide the parts outside the CDR3, is DSGVTQTPKHLITATGQRVTLRCSPRSGDLSVYWYQQSLDQGLQFLIQYYNGEERAKGNILERFSAQQFPDLHSELNLSSLELGDSALYFCASKGGDTEAFFGQGTRLTVV.

In DNA form, the CDR3 reads TGTGCCAGCAGCACGGGAGGACCCTTCGATAGGAACACTGAAGCTTTCTTT. Translating it yields CASSTGGPFDRNTEAFF. This chain connects TRBV21-1 to TRBJ1-1. TRBV21-1 is shown as a pseudogene. The length of the CDR3 is 17 residues.

This clonotype was counted a few times. The genes are TRBV27 and TRBJ2-3; the D is unclear. With 2 bases removed from V and 9 bases from J, the gap between germline ends came to 15 bases. The CDR3 is 14 amino acids. Germline CDR1 MNHEY, CDR2 SMNVEV (reference sequence). Written as DNA, the CDR3 is TGTGCCAGCAGTTTAGGTCCTCCGGGCCCGACGCAGTATTTT. It encodes CASSLGPPGPTQYF.

The rearrangement links TRBV7-7 to TRBJ2-2; possible D gene TRBD2, 6 bases. The germline V gene encodes CDR1 SSHAT and CDR2 FNYEAQ (reference sequence). CDR3 length: 16 amino acids. V lost 5 bases and J lost 6, with 19 bases in between. The CDR3 spells CASSPLGGRFSGELFF. The CDR3 bases are TGTGCCAGCAGCCCCCTCGGGGGACGGTTTTCCGGGGAGCTGTTTTTT.

This clonotype came up many times. The genes are TRBV5-1 and TRBJ1-1; the D gene is possibly TRBD1 (5 bases). The CDR3 contains 12 residues. Germline V CDR1 and CDR2: SGHRS, YFSETQ. V lost 0 bases to trimming and J lost 11 bases, with 11 bases between them. The CDR3 nucleotides are TGCGCCAGCAGCTTGGAAAGAGGGACCGCTTTCTTT. Protein: CASSLERGTAFF.

This clonotype was found a few times. This chain links TRBV6-2 or TRBV6-3 with TRBJ2-1; D is unclear. The germline gives CDR1 MNHEY, CDR2 SVGEGT. The CDR3 is 12 amino acids. Trimming took 2 bases from V and 10 from J, leaving 9 bases between them. In nucleotides, the CDR3 is TGTGCCAGCAGTTACCTACACAGAGAGCAGTTCTTC. Translating it yields CASSYLHREQFF.

At least ten counts were recorded for this clonotype. CDR3 residues: CASSLEARVSKTQYF. CDR3 in DNA: TGTGCCAGCAGTTTGGAGGCTAGGGTTTCGAAGACCCAGTACTTC. V usage is TRBV12-3 or TRBV12-4 and J usage is TRBJ2-5; a weak D match, TRBD2 (5 bases). Trimming stripped 3 bases from V and 6 bases from J, with 17 bases between. The CDR3 length is 15 residues.

This clonotype was recorded a few times. V is TRBV27 and J is TRBJ2-2; TRBD1 agrees at 8 bases. The V gene end was trimmed by 4 bases and the J gene end by 2 bases; junction bases not matched to a gene: 6. The CDR3 is 16 amino acids. The germline CDR1 and CDR2 sequences are MNHEY and SMNVEV (reference sequence). In DNA form, the CDR3 reads TGTGCCAGCAGTTCACAGGGGGAAGCAAACACCGGGGAGCTGTTTTTT. Its protein product is CASSSQGEANTGELFF.

This rearrangement joins TRBV5-1 to TRBJ2-3, with 7 bases lining up with TRBD2. The germline CDR1 and CDR2 sequences are SGHRS and YFSETQ. Losses at the gene ends were 4 bases for V and 2 bases for J; bases not matched to a gene: 10. The CDR3 totals 16 residues. The chain's CDR3 is CASSPGAAGFTDTQYF. The CDR3 DNA is TGCGCCAGCAGCCCCGGCGCAGCGGGATTCACAGATACGCAGTATTTT.

V and J are TRBV20-1 and TRBJ2-1; TRBD2 matches at 9 bases. V lost 0 bases, J lost 9 bases, and 9 bases stayed unmatched. Germline V gene sequence: CDR1 DFQATT, CDR2 SNEGSKA (reference sequence). The CDR3 spans 15 residues. The CDR3 spells CSAREPRGGGGEQFF. The CDR3 nucleotides read TGCAGTGCTAGAGAACCGCGGGGGGGCGGTGGTGAGCAGTTCTTC.

This clonotype was seen more than once but under ten times. The chain carries TRBV9 and TRBJ2-2; D gene unclear. Trimming pared 0 bases from V and 7 bases from J, leaving 7 bases between. The CDR3 is 13 amino acids. Germline V gene lookup returns CDR1 SGDLS and CDR2 YYNGEE. CDR3: CASSVVFGGELFF. CDR3 DNA: TGTGCCAGCAGCGTAGTATTCGGCGGGGAGCTGTTTTTT.

The V gene is TRBV4-2, the J gene TRBJ1-3; D is unclear. The CDR3 contains 15 residues. V was shortened by 3 bases and J by 0 bases, with 9 bases between the two germline ends. The germline gives CDR1 LGHNA, CDR2 YNFKEQ. CDR3 amino acids: CASSQAVSSGNTIYF. Written as DNA, the CDR3 is TGTGCCAGCAGCCAGGCGGTCTCCTCTGGAAACACCATATATTTT.

A few counts support this clonotype. The chain combines TRBV23-1 with TRBJ2-5; 9 bases agree with TRBD1. TRBV23-1 has ORF status, its function being uncertain. CDR3 length equals 17 residues. The trim removed 0 bases at V and 3 bases at J, leaving 8 bases unmatched. CDR3 amino acids: CASSQSSGTGREETQYF. The CDR3 bases are TGCGCCAGCAGTCAATCCTCCGGGACAGGGCGGGAAGAGACCCAGTACTTC.

The genes are TRBV9 and TRBJ1-1, with D uncertain. CDR1 and CDR2 from the germline V gene are SGDLS and YYNGEE. The V end lost 3 bases, the J end lost 5 bases, and 11 bases lay between the germline ends. This CDR3 is 13 amino acids long. CDR3 in DNA: TGTGCCAGCAGCGGCCCCCCGCTGACTGAAGCTTTCTTT. As protein: CASSGPPLTEAFF. Together with reference TRBV9 and TRBJ1-1, the CDR3 gives the full variable domain: DSGVTQTPKHLITATGQRVTLRCSPRSGDLSVYWYQQSLDQGLQFLIQYYNGEERAKGNILERFSAQQFPDLHSELNLSSLELGDSALYFCASSGPPLTEAFFGQGTRLTVV.

This clonotype was picked up many times. The chain combines TRBV7-6 with TRBJ2-3; D may be TRBD1 (5 bases). V was trimmed by 4 bases and J by 0 bases, leaving 8 bases between them. Germline V lookup: CDR1 SGHVS, CDR2 FNYEAQ. The CDR3 consists of 14 residues. For the CDR3, the DNA is TGTGCCAGCAGCTCTCCAGGGAGCACAGATACGCAGTATTTT. It encodes CASSSPGSTDTQYF.

V and J are TRBV6-5 and TRBJ2-4, with 8 nucleotides matching TRBD1. Germline V gene sequence: CDR1 MNHEY, CDR2 SVGAGI. The CDR3 is made up of 14 amino acids. With 6 bases clipped from V and 3 bases from J, the junction kept 4 bases outside the gene matches. Written as DNA, the CDR3 is TGTGCCAGCAGCGCGACAGGGGACAAAAACATTCAGTACTTC. Its translation: CASSATGDKNIQYF.

This clonotype was seen a single time. The CDR3 sequence: CSVEGDTRTYTQYF. CDR3 DNA: TGCAGCGTTGAGGGAGACACGAGGACATATACGCAGTATTTT. The chain employs TRBV29-1 and TRBJ2-3; the D call may be TRBD1 or TRBD2 (5 bases each). This CDR3 has 14 amino acids. CDR1 is SQVTM, CDR2 ANQGSEA, per germline. Trimming pared 3 bases from V and 7 bases from J, leaving 17 bases between.

This clonotype was counted many times. The chain uses TRBV20-1 and TRBJ2-7; D call uncertain. Germline V gene data show CDR1 as DFQATT and CDR2 as SNEGSKA (reference sequence). This CDR3 region has 12 residues. Trimming removed 6 bases at V and 4 bases at J, with 13 bases between. The CDR3 protein is CSARPSGYEQYF. The CDR3 DNA reads as TGCAGTGCCCGTCCGTCAGGATACGAGCAGTACTTC.

In its sample, this clonotype was seen a few times. The chain carries TRBV12-3 or TRBV12-4 and TRBJ1-1; TRBD1 might be the D (5 bases). The CDR3 runs to 14 residues. V shed 0 bases and J shed 5 bases, with 10 bases lying between them. The CDR3 protein is CASSLAQGGTEAFF. Here the CDR3 DNA reads TGTGCCAGCAGTTTAGCGCAGGGCGGTACTGAAGCTTTCTTT.

Ten or more counts support this clonotype. The rearrangement joins TRBV9 to TRBJ1-1, with 10 bases lining up with TRBD1. The trim removed 0 bases at V and 3 bases at J, leaving 2 bases unmatched. Germline CDR1 is SGDLS and CDR2 is YYNGEE. There are 15 residues in the CDR3. The CDR3 nucleotides are TGTGCCAGCAGCGTAGTTGGACAGGGGGACACTGAAGCTTTCTTT. Its protein product is CASSVVGQGDTEAFF.

This clonotype was found many times. The V and J genes are TRBV25-1 and TRBJ2-7; D call uncertain. V lost 1 base and J lost 2, with 9 bases in between. Germline V gene lookup returns CDR1 MGHDK and CDR2 SYGVNS. The CDR3 loop spans 14 amino acids. The CDR3 region is CASSELVKTYEQYF. CDR3 nucleotides: TGTGCCAGCAGTGAATTGGTCAAAACCTACGAGCAGTACTTC.

This clonotype was observed a handful of times. This rearrangement joins TRBV2 to TRBJ1-5; D is unresolved. With 1 base removed from V and 4 bases from J, the gap between germline ends came to 5 bases. CDR1 SNHLY and CDR2 FYNNEI come from the germline V gene. This CDR3 is built from 13 residues. The CDR3 nucleotides read TGTGCCAGCAGTGAAGGAGGAAATCAGCCCCAGCATTTT. Its translation is CASSEGGNQPQHF. The full variable domain, its missing parts supplied by reference TRBV2 and TRBJ1-5, is EPEVTQTPSHQVTQMGQEVILRCVPISNHLYFYWYRQILGQKVEFLVSFYNNEISEKSEIFDDQFSVERPDGSNFTLKIRSTKLEDSAMYFCASSEGGNQPQHFGDGTRLSIL.

The genes are TRBV18 and TRBJ2-3, with D perhaps matching TRBD1 (6 bases). The CDR3 is made up of 15 amino acids. Trimming cost V 3 bases and J 0 bases, with 10 bases left between them. The germline V gene has CDR1 KGHSH and CDR2 LQKENI. CDR3 DNA: TGTGCCAGCTCACCGGGACACGCTAGCACAGATACGCAGTATTTT. Protein sequence: CASSPGHASTDTQYF.

This chain connects TRBV29-1 to TRBJ1-1, with 7 bases lining up with TRBD1. Trimming cost V 1 base and J 4 bases; bases outside gene matches: 6. Germline-derived CDR1 and CDR2 are SQVTM and ANQGSEA. The CDR3 is 14 residues long. For the CDR3, the DNA is TGCAGCGTTGAAGTCCCCAGGGGGATCACTGAAGCTTTCTTT. It encodes CSVEVPRGITEAFF. Combining the CDR3 with reference TRBV29-1 and TRBJ1-1 gives the whole variable domain SAVISQKPSRDICQRGTSLTIQCQVDSQVTMMFWYRQQPGQSLTLIATANQGSEATYESGFVIDKFPISRPNLTFSTLTVSNMSPEDSSIYLCSVEVPRGITEAFFGQGTRLTVV.

This clonotype has only a few counts. The chain has TRBV6-2 or TRBV6-3 and TRBJ2-5, with a tentative D call TRBD1 (5 bases). Germline V gene lookup returns CDR1 MNHEY and CDR2 SVGEGT. V was cut by 2 bases and J by 4 bases, with 17 bases left in between. The CDR3 is made up of 16 amino acids. CDR3 sequence reads: CASSYGLGVRGETQYF. CDR3 DNA: TGTGCCAGCAGTTACGGGTTAGGGGTTAGGGGAGAGACCCAGTACTTC.

J is TRBJ2-7 and V is TRBV10-3; possible D gene TRBD2, 5 bases. This CDR3 region has 14 residues. Germline CDR1 and CDR2: ENHRY and SYGVKD. Between the trimmed V and J ends, which lost 3 bases and 2 bases, there was a span of 11 bases. The CDR3 region has the DNA TGTGCCATCAGTGATCCCCGAGGGACCTACGAGCAGTACTTC. This translates into CAISDPRGTYEQYF.

This clonotype was counted at least ten times. The J gene is TRBJ2-3, the V gene TRBV7-9; D remains ambiguous. Germline V gene sequence: CDR1 SEHNR, CDR2 FQNEAQ (reference sequence). V was pared by 3 bases and J by 3 bases, with 10 bases between. CDR3 length equals 14 residues. The chain's CDR3 is CASSFNTGTDTQYF. CDR3 coding DNA: TGTGCCAGCAGCTTCAATACTGGGACAGATACGCAGTATTTT.

At least ten counts were recorded for this clonotype. The chain joins TRBV28 to TRBJ1-5, with D possibly TRBD1 on 6 matching bases. The CDR3 runs 14 residues. V was cut by 3 bases and J by 5 bases, with 11 bases left in between. Germline CDR1 reads MDHEN; CDR2 reads SYDVKM. Written as DNA, the CDR3 is TGTGCCAGCAGTTTGGCACAGGGAGATCAGCCCCAGCATTTT. Amino acids: CASSLAQGDQPQHF.

This clonotype was seen a handful of times. This sequence joins TRBV4-3 and TRBJ1-2; D is possibly TRBD1 (5 bases). The CDR3 runs 16 residues. Deletions cut 2 bases from V and 2 bases from J, with 15 bases between. Germline CDR1 LGHNA, CDR2 YSLEER. CDR3 sequence reads: CASSQSLLGTNYGYTF. DNA of the CDR3: TGCGCCAGCAGCCAAAGTTTGTTAGGGACGAACTATGGCTACACCTTC.

The DNA for the CDR3 is TGTGCCAGCAGTGACGGGTGGCGGGGCGGCTACACCTTC. Translating it yields CASSDGWRGGYTF. The chain employs TRBV25-1 and TRBJ1-2, with D perhaps matching TRBD1 (5 bases). V lost 3 bases to trimming and J lost 8 bases, with 13 bases between them. The CDR3 length is 13 residues. Per germline, CDR1 MGHDK and CDR2 SYGVNS.